Each of the 21 T cell receptor beta chains below was sequenced from the same sample in a study of T-cell reconstitution after alpha-beta-depleted transplantation in children. Unique molecular identifiers were incorporated into the prepared TCRbeta library. One entry per CDR3 protein results from TCRdb running MiXCR on the PCR reads. The sample has about 250,000 distinct CDR3 sequences, 20% to 30% seen once. The starting material was PBMCs, mostly from graft donor cells, obtained 360 days after TCRalphabeta/CD19-depleted stem cell transplant. The source is a female patient between 2 and 15 years old who had a stem cell transplant for congenital amegakaryocytic thrombocytopenia, so the T cells may come from the graft donor.

This clonotype has at least ten counts. The genes are TRBV12-3 or TRBV12-4 and TRBJ2-7; 8 nucleotides line up with TRBD2. V shed 6 bases, J shed 6 bases, and the junction held 7 bases outside the gene matches. This CDR3 is built from 13 residues. CDR3 residues: CASRDGLAGEQYF. The DNA of the CDR3 is TGTGCCAGCAGGGACGGACTAGCTGGCGAGCAGTACTTC.

The chain is built from TRBV4-1 and TRBJ1-2; D is unresolved. Looked up from germline, CDR1 is MGHRA and CDR2 is YSYEKL. Trimming took 6 bases from V and 3 from J, leaving 14 bases between them. The CDR3 is made up of 14 amino acids. The CDR3 region is CASSRRAVDYGYTF. For the CDR3, the DNA is TGCGCCAGCAGTAGGAGGGCCGTCGACTATGGCTACACCTTC.

The V and J genes are TRBV6-4 and TRBJ2-5, with 13 bases aligning to TRBD2. Per germline, CDR1 MRHNA and CDR2 SNTAGT. This CDR3 spans 19 amino acids. Trimming removed 8 bases from V and 5 bases from J; junction bases left unmatched: 20. The CDR3 DNA is TGTGCCAGCTGTTTTCAGGGACTAGCGGGGAGGAGGGTCCTTGAGACCCAGTACTTC. Encoded protein: CASCFQGLAGRRVLETQYF.

This CDR3 reads CAWGESYEQYF. The CDR3, as DNA: TGTGCCTGGGGAGAATCCTACGAGCAGTACTTC. V gene TRBV30 combines with J gene TRBJ2-7; D gene ambiguous. Per the germline V gene, CDR1 is GTSNPN and CDR2 is SVGIG (reference sequence). This CDR3 has 11 residues. Trimming pared 5 bases from V and 1 base from J, leaving 6 bases between.

The chain recombines TRBV20-1 with TRBJ1-5, with D possibly TRBD1 on 6 matching bases. Germline CDR1 is DFQATT and CDR2 is SNEGSKA (reference sequence). CDR3 size: 16 residues. V dropped 3 bases and J dropped 4 bases, with 19 bases sitting between them. DNA for the CDR3: TGCAGTGCTAGTTTCCCTCGGGGGCTGGTGAATCAGCCCCAGCATTTT. Translating it yields CSASFPRGLVNQPQHF.

The chain links TRBV9 to TRBJ2-7; 9 positions match TRBD2. Germline V gene data show CDR1 as SGDLS and CDR2 as YYNGEE. V gave up 4 bases and J gave up 4 bases; unmatched junction bases: 9. CDR3 length equals 15 residues. CDR3 bases: TGTGCCAGCAGCCCAGGACTAGCGTTTCAATACGAGCAGTACTTC. It codes for CASSPGLAFQYEQYF.

This sequence joins TRBV5-4 and TRBJ2-3, with D tentatively TRBD1 or TRBD2 (6 bases each). Germline values: CDR1 SGHNT, CDR2 YYREEE (reference sequence). The CDR3 length is 16 residues. The V end was cut by 5 bases, the J end by 5 bases, with 21 bases between. The CDR3: CASRARSGAQGDTQYF. CDR3 sequence (DNA): TGTGCCAGCAGGGCTCGGTCGGGGGCGCAGGGAGATACGCAGTATTTT.

The chain recombines TRBV12-3 or TRBV12-4 with TRBJ1-1; the match to TRBD1 covers 8 bases. This CDR3 has 14 amino acids. J gave up 6 bases and V 6 bases, and 9 bases lay outside the gene matches. CDR3: CASSLRGRRSEAFF. In nucleotides, the CDR3 is TGTGCCAGCAGCCTCAGGGGGCGCCGCTCTGAAGCTTTCTTT.

This clonotype occurred many times. This chain uses TRBV20-1 with TRBJ2-3; D possibly corresponds to TRBD2 (5 bases). Trimming stripped 0 bases from V and 0 bases from J, with 13 bases between. From germline, CDR1 is DFQATT and CDR2 SNEGSKA (reference sequence). There are 16 residues in the CDR3. CDR3 amino acids: CSARDPGSPSTDTQYF. The CDR3 bases are TGCAGTGCTAGAGATCCTGGGAGTCCTAGCACAGATACGCAGTATTTT.

Many counts were recorded for this clonotype. The genes are TRBV29-1 and TRBJ2-7; 9 positions agree with TRBD2. V lost 5 bases to trimming and J lost 0 bases; unmatched junction nucleotides: 2. This CDR3 is 13 amino acids long. Germline loops: CDR1 SQVTM, CDR2 ANQGSEA. The CDR3 nucleotides are TGCAGCGTTCGACTAGCGGACTCCTACGAGCAGTACTTC. This codes for CSVRLADSYEQYF.

V and J are TRBV2 and TRBJ1-3; D not certain. The germline CDR1 and CDR2 sequences are SNHLY and FYNNEI. CDR3 length: 15 amino acids. Trimming stripped 8 bases from V and 2 bases from J, with 16 bases between. This chain's CDR3 is CASDSSPRPGNTIYF. The CDR3 region has the DNA TGTGCCAGCGATTCGTCCCCCCGACCTGGAAACACCATATATTTT.

The chain is built from TRBV9 and TRBJ1-6; D not certain. V was shortened by 2 bases and J by 6 bases, with 12 bases between the two germline ends. This CDR3 contains 15 residues. Germline V gene data show CDR1 as SGDLS and CDR2 as YYNGEE. The CDR3 coding sequence is TGTGCCAGCAGCGTTAACGGCCTGGGTAATTCACCCCTCCACTTT. It translates to CASSVNGLGNSPLHF.

V is TRBV29-1 and J is TRBJ1-2, with D possibly matching TRBD1 (5 bases). The CDR3 spans 14 residues. Trimming left V 6 bases short and J 5 bases short, with 19 bases between. CDR1 SQVTM and CDR2 ANQGSEA come from the germline V gene. The CDR3 region has the DNA TGCAGCGTCCAAGGGGCGTTAAAAGGGTATGGCTACACCTTC. Amino acid sequence: CSVQGALKGYGYTF.

This sequence joins TRBV20-1 and TRBJ2-5; possible D gene TRBD1, 5 bases. CDR1 is DFQATT, CDR2 SNEGSKA, per germline (reference sequence). This CDR3 contains 15 residues. Trimming cost V 3 bases and J 4 bases, with 18 bases left between them. CDR3 sequence reads: CSASSTHGATETQYF. For the CDR3, the DNA is TGCAGTGCTAGCAGTACGCATGGGGCGACAGAGACCCAGTACTTC.

The sample holds a few counts of this clonotype. The chain couples TRBV2 to TRBJ1-1, with no clear D. The CDR3 has 14 amino acids. CDR1 is SNHLY and CDR2 is FYNNEI in the germline V gene. V was cut by 4 bases and J by 1 base, with 10 bases left in between. Here the CDR3 DNA reads TGTGCCAGCAGTGTCCTGGCAGGGAACACTGAAGCTTTCTTT. Its protein product is CASSVLAGNTEAFF.

The genes are TRBV20-1 and TRBJ2-1; weak D call: TRBD2 (5 bases). The V gene's germline CDR1 is DFQATT and CDR2 SNEGSKA (reference sequence). This CDR3 spans 14 amino acids. V was trimmed by 5 bases and J by 3 bases, leaving 14 bases between them. The CDR3 reads CSAQRRLGYNEQFF. In DNA, the CDR3 is TGCAGTGCTCAAAGGAGGCTAGGCTACAATGAGCAGTTCTTC.

The rearrangement links TRBV7-2 to TRBJ2-5; 13 nucleotides match TRBD2. The germline CDR1 and CDR2 sequences are SGHTA and FQGNSA. The CDR3 consists of 17 residues. Trimming at V came to 5 bases and at J to 4 bases, leaving 10 bases not matched to a gene. CDR3 sequence: CASSPQGLAGELETQYF. As DNA, the CDR3 is TGTGCCAGCAGCCCTCAAGGACTAGCGGGAGAGCTAGAGACCCAGTACTTC.

This chain uses TRBV18 with TRBJ1-6; D is unresolved. CDR1 is KGHSH and CDR2 is LQKENI in the germline V gene. Between the trimmed V and J ends, which lost 1 base and 6 bases, there was a span of 13 bases. The CDR3 sequence is 16 residues long. This CDR3 is CASSPLAGPFNSPLHF. For the CDR3, the DNA is TGTGCCAGCTCACCACTTGCTGGCCCCTTTAATTCACCCCTCCACTTT.

This clonotype was seen a few times. The gene calls are TRBV7-2 and TRBJ1-1; D not certain. The CDR3 extends over 14 amino acids. The V gene lost 5 bases and the J gene lost 0 bases, with 10 bases spanning the gap. The germline V gene has CDR1 SGHTA and CDR2 FQGNSA. Here the CDR3 reads CASSQDGLNTEAFF. CDR3 bases: TGTGCCAGCAGCCAGGACGGACTGAACACTGAAGCTTTCTTT.

This clonotype has more than one count but fewer than ten. The chain joins TRBV15 to TRBJ2-7; D ambiguous. The germline CDR1 and CDR2 sequences are LNHNV and YYDKDF (reference sequence). The CDR3 runs to 13 residues. V dropped 0 bases and J dropped 0 bases, with 3 bases sitting between them. The CDR3 bases are TGTGCCACCAGCAGAGATTACTCCTACGAGCAGTACTTC. Encoded protein: CATSRDYSYEQYF.

This clonotype was counted between two and nine times. The chain has TRBV7-2 and TRBJ2-2, with 8 bases fitting TRBD2. CDR1 SGHTA and CDR2 FQGNSA come from the germline V gene. CDR3 size: 14 residues. J lost 7 bases, V lost 5 bases, and 6 bases had no gene match. The CDR3 nucleotides are TGTGCCAGCAGCCTAGGACTAGCCAGCGGGGAGCTGTTTTTT. It translates to CASSLGLASGELFF.